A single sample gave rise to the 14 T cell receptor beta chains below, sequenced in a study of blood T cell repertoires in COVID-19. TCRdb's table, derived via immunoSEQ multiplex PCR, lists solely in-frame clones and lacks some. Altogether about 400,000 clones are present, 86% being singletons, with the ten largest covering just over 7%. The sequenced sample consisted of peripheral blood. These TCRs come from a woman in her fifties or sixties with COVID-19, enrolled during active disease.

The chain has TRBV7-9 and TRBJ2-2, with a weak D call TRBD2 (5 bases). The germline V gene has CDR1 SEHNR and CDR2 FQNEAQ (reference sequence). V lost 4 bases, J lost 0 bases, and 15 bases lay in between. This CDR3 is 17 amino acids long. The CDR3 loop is CASSSPFGSTNTGELFF. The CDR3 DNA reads TGTGCCAGCAGCTCTCCCTTTGGGAGCACGAACACCGGGGAGCTGTTTTTT.

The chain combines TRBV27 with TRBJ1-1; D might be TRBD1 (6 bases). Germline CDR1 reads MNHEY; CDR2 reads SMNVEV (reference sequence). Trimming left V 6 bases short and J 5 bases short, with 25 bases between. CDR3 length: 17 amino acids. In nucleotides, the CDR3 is TGTGCCAGCAGCGTCACAGGGCCCAGGAAATTGGGAACTGAAGCTTTCTTT. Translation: CASSVTGPRKLGTEAFF.

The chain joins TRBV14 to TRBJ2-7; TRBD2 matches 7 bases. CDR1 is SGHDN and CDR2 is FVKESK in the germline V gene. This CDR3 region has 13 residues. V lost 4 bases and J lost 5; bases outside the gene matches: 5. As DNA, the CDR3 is TGTGCCAGCAGCCGGGGGGGTCCTAACGAGCAGTACTTC. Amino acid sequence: CASSRGGPNEQYF.

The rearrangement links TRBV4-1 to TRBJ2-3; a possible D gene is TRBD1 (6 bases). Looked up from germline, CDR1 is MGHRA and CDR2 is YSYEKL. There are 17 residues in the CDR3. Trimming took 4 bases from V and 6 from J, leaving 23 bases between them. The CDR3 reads CASSPSHTGTIFDTQYF. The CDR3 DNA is TGCGCCAGCAGCCCTTCTCACACCGGGACAATTTTCGATACGCAGTATTTT.

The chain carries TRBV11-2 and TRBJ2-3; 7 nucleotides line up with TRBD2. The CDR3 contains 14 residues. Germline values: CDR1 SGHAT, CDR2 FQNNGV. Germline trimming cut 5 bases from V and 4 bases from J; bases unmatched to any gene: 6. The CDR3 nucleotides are TGTGCCAGCAGCCTCTGGGCGGGGGCAGATACGCAGTATTTT. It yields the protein CASSLWAGADTQYF.

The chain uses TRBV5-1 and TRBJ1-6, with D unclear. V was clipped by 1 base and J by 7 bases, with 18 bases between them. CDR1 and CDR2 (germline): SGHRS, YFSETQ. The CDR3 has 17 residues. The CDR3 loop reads CASSLYITDDGNSPLHF. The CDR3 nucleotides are TGCGCCAGCAGCTTGTATATCACAGACGATGGGAATTCACCCCTCCACTTT.

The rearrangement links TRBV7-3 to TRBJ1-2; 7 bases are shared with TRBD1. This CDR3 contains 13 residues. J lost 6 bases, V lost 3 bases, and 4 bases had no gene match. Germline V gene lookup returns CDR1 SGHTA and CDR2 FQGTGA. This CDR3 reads CASSLRQGDGYTF. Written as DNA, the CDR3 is TGTGCCAGCAGCTTGCGACAGGGTGATGGCTACACCTTC.

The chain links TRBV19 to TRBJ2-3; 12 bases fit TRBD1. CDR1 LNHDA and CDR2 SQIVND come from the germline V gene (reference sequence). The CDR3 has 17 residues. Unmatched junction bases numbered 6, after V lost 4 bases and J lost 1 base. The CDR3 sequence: CASSKGQGALGTDTQYF. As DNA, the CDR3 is TGTGCCAGTAGTAAGGGACAGGGGGCGCTTGGCACAGATACGCAGTATTTT.

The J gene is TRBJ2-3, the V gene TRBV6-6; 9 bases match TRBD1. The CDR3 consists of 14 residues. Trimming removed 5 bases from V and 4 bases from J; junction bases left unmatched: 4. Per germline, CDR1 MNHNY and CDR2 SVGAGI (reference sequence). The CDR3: CASSATGGADTQYF. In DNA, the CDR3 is TGTGCCAGCAGTGCTACAGGGGGCGCAGATACGCAGTATTTT.

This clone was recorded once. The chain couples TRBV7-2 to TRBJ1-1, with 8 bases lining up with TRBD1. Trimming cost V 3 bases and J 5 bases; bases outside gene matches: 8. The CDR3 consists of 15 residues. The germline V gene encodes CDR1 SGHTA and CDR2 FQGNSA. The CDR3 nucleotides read TGTGCCAGCAGCTTCCGACAGGGGAAGGTAACTGAAGCTTTCTTT. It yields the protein CASSFRQGKVTEAFF.

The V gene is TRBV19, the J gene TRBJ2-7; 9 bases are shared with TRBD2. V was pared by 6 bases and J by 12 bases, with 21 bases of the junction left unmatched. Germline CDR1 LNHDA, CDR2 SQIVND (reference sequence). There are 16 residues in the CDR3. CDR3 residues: CASSILGVGGGESLYF. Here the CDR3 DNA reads TGTGCCAGTAGCATCCTGGGAGTCGGCGGGGGGGAGAGCCTGTACTTC.

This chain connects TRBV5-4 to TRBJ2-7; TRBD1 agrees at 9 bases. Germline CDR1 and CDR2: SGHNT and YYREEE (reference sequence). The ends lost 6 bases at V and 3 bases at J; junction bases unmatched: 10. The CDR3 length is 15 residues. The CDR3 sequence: CASTLGQGSLYEQYF. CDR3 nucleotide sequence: TGTGCCAGCACCTTAGGACAGGGGTCCCTCTACGAGCAGTACTTC.

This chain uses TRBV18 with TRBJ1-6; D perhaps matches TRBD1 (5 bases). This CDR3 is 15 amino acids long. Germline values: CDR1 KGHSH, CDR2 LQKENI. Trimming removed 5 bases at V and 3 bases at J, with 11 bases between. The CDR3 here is CASSSDTVYNSPLHF. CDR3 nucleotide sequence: TGTGCCAGCTCATCGGACACCGTCTATAATTCACCCCTCCACTTT. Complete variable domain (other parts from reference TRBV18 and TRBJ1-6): NAGVMQNPRHLVRRRGQEARLRCSPMKGHSHVYWYRQLPEEGLKFMVYLQKENIIDESGMPKERFSAEFPKEGPSILRIQQVVRGDSAAYFCASSSDTVYNSPLHFGNGTRLTVT.

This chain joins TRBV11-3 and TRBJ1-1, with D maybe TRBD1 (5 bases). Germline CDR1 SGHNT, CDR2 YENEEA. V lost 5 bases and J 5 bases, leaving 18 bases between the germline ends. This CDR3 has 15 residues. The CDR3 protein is CASSITGTGGTEAFF. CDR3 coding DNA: TGTGCCAGCAGCATCACCGGGACTGGGGGAACTGAAGCTTTCTTT.